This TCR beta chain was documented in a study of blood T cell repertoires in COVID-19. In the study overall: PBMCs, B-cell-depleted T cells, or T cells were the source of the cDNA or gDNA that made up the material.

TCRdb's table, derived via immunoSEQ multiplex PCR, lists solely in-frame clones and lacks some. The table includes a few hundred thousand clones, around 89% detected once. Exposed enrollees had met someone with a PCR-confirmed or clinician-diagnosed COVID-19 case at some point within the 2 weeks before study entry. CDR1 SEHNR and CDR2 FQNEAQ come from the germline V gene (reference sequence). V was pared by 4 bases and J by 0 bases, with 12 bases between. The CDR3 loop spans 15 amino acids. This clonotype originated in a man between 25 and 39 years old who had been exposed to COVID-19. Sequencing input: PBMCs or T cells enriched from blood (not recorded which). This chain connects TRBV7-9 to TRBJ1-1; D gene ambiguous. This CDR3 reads CASSSEDGVNTEAFF. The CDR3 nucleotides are TGTGCCAGCAGCTCCGAAGACGGGGTGAACACTGAAGCTTTCTTT.